The subject of this entry is one T cell receptor (beta chain). What antigen it recognizes has not been identified. No qualities accompany the bases; no much larger clone lies one base away. Measured from the cysteine to the phenylalanine, the CDR3 is 16 residues long. Here the CDR3 DNA is all that survives: 48 bases in frame from base 1. From the germline V gene, CDR1 is LGHNA and CDR2 is YSLEER. After removal of 0 bases from V and 3 bases from J, the junction retains 4 bases not matched to a gene. This entry is derived from a study of T cell changes during pregnancy in multiple sclerosis (dated by TCRdb to between 2018 and 2021). As for the study more broadly: Changes in the T cell repertoire over the course of pregnancy were examined in this study in women with multiple sclerosis.

The library was made by the immunoSEQ multiplex PCR assay. TCRdb mirrors the immuneACCESS table, restricted to in-frame sequences. Some clones are absent from its copies; in checked studies, under half trace to an unresolved V gene, and the reason for the others is unknown. In this sample the table shows about 43,000 clones, around 90% of which occur a single time. The ten largest clones capture 1.4% of the sample. The sequenced sample consisted of PBMCs (not recorded whether the cells were cultured). The clonotype comes from a female donor with multiple sclerosis, enrolled in a pregnancy study. The chain couples TRBV4-3 to TRBJ2-1, and 8 bases in between align with TRBD2. The CDR3 protein sequence reads: CASSQDGLAGYNEQFF. In nucleotides, the sequence is TGCGCCAGCAGCCAAGATGGGCTAGCGGGCTACAATGAGCAGTTCTTC.